This entry lists 21 T cell receptor beta chains sequenced from one sample in a study of shared clonotypes between healthy human individuals. CD8 cells regarded as naive lacked CD45RO, were positively chosen for CCR7, and omitted terminally differentiated effector memory CD45RA+ cells. Libraries were prepared by immunoSEQ multiplex PCR; TCRdb keeps only in-frame clonotypes and omits some of them. The sample shows about 580,000 clones, 98% of them seen only once. Source material: naive CD8+ T cells sorted from blood. These receptors came from a man aged 30 to 45 in good health.

The gene calls are TRBV14 and TRBJ1-5; D not resolved. The V end was cut by 2 bases, the J end by 10 bases, with 12 bases between. The CDR3 consists of 13 residues. The germline V gene has CDR1 SGHDN and CDR2 FVKESK. The CDR3 loop is CASSQNSFTPQHF. In DNA, the CDR3 is TGTGCCAGCAGCCAAAACAGTTTTACCCCCCAGCATTTT.

This chain connects TRBV28 to TRBJ2-5, with 7 bases identical to TRBD2. Per the germline V gene, CDR1 is MDHEN and CDR2 is SYDVKM. The CDR3 covers 16 residues. Trimming at V came to 4 bases and at J to 4 bases, leaving 12 bases not matched to a gene. The CDR3 reads CASSSPMSGNRETQYF. DNA of the CDR3: TGTGCCAGCAGTTCCCCCATGAGCGGGAATCGAGAGACCCAGTACTTC.

This sequence joins TRBV7-8 and TRBJ2-7; no clear D. There are 15 residues in the CDR3. Per the germline V gene, CDR1 is SGHVS and CDR2 is FQNEAQ. Trimming removed 3 bases at V and 4 bases at J, with 16 bases between. The CDR3 DNA sequence: TGTGCCAGCAGCTTCTTAGCCACGGGCCTTTACGAGCAGTACTTC. It translates to CASSFLATGLYEQYF.

A single count supports this clone. The chain has TRBV11-1 and TRBJ2-5; 12 nucleotides line up with TRBD1. Germline V gives CDR1 SGHAT, CDR2 FQDESV (reference sequence). V lost 7 bases to trimming and J lost 3 bases; unmatched junction nucleotides: 12. The CDR3 runs to 17 residues. The CDR3: CASNIRPGTGGEETQYF. Written as DNA, the CDR3 is TGTGCCAGCAACATTAGGCCCGGGACAGGGGGCGAAGAGACCCAGTACTTC.

The V call is TRBV27, the J call TRBJ1-5, with a weak D call TRBD1 (6 bases). Germline V gives CDR1 MNHEY, CDR2 SMNVEV (reference sequence). V dropped 5 bases and J dropped 4 bases, with 12 bases sitting between them. CDR3 size: 14 residues. The CDR3 region is CASSPTGLNQPQHF. DNA for the CDR3: TGTGCCAGCAGTCCCACAGGGCTAAATCAGCCCCAGCATTTT.

The gene calls are TRBV5-1 and TRBJ2-7; 8 positions agree with TRBD2. V lost 2 bases to trimming and J lost 4 bases; unmatched junction nucleotides: 11. The CDR3 contains 16 residues. CDR1 is SGHRS and CDR2 is YFSETQ in the germline V gene. The CDR3 sequence: CASSLRSVAGQYEQYF. CDR3 DNA sequence: TGCGCCAGCAGCTTAAGGTCGGTAGCGGGGCAGTACGAGCAGTACTTC.

The chain combines TRBV5-6 with TRBJ1-5, with D perhaps matching TRBD1 (5 bases). V lost 4 bases and J lost 1, with 9 bases in between. The CDR3 covers 14 residues. Germline values: CDR1 SGHDT, CDR2 YYEEEE. DNA of the CDR3: TGTGCCAGCAGCGGGGGGTTCAGCAATCAGCCCCAGCATTTT. It codes for CASSGGFSNQPQHF.

V usage is TRBV27 and J usage is TRBJ1-1, with D perhaps TRBD1 (6 bases). V gave up 5 bases and J gave up 0 bases, with 16 bases separating them. The CDR3 spans 16 residues. Germline V gene lookup returns CDR1 MNHEY and CDR2 SMNVEV (reference sequence). This chain's CDR3 is CASSPYPRQVNTEAFF. The CDR3 DNA reads TGTGCCAGCAGTCCCTATCCTCGACAGGTGAACACTGAAGCTTTCTTT.

A note on this clone: Other DNA sequences within the sample encode an identical CDR3. The rearrangement joins TRBV7-3 to TRBJ2-3, with TRBD2 identical over 10 bases. The CDR3 has 15 amino acids. Germline CDR1 reads SGHTA; CDR2 reads FQGTGA. After removal of 4 bases from V and 1 base from J, the junction contained 2 bases not matched to a gene. CDR3 nucleotides: TGTGCCAGCAGCTCAGGGACTAGCGGCACAGATACGCAGTATTTT. Protein: CASSSGTSGTDTQYF.

This chain uses TRBV4-1 with TRBJ2-7; the D gene is possibly TRBD2 (6 bases). The CDR3 loop spans 14 amino acids. The ends were cut back, 1 base at V and 7 bases at J, with 14 bases in the middle. The germline CDR1 and CDR2 sequences are MGHRA and YSYEKL. DNA of the CDR3: TGCGCCAGCAGCCAAGGCCTGGGACTCTGGGAGCAGTACTTC. It encodes CASSQGLGLWEQYF.

V is TRBV11-2 and J is TRBJ2-5; D may be TRBD2 (6 bases). Germline CDR1 reads SGHAT; CDR2 reads FQNNGV. The CDR3 sequence is 16 residues long. Trimming cost V 1 base and J 5 bases, with 17 bases left between them. Written as DNA, the CDR3 is TGTGCCAGCAGCTTAGTCCCCATTAGCGCGGGGGAGACCCAGTACTTC. This encodes CASSLVPISAGETQYF.

This chain uses TRBV5-1 with TRBJ2-1, with unresolved D. The ends were cut back, 0 bases at V and 9 bases at J, with 7 bases in the middle. The germline gives CDR1 SGHRS, CDR2 YFSETQ. This CDR3 contains 12 residues. The CDR3 bases are TGCGCCAGCAGCTTGGAGGGTCGTGAGCAGTTCTTC. As protein: CASSLEGREQFF.

The V gene is TRBV7-9, the J gene TRBJ1-2, with D unresolved. The CDR3 spans 12 residues. CDR1 and CDR2 (germline): SEHNR, FQNEAQ (reference sequence). V lost 5 bases and J 5 bases, leaving 9 bases between the germline ends. The CDR3 spells CASSPEVYGYTF. CDR3 in DNA: TGTGCCAGCAGCCCAGAGGTATATGGCTACACCTTC.

The chain couples TRBV6-6 to TRBJ2-7; TRBD2 might be the D (5 bases). The germline V and J ends were trimmed by 6 bases and 0 bases, with 12 bases remaining between them. There are 14 residues in the CDR3. Germline lookup yields CDR1 MNHNY and CDR2 SVGAGI (reference sequence). The CDR3: CASSQTKTSYEQYF. In nucleotides, the CDR3 is TGTGCCAGCAGCCAGACTAAGACCTCCTACGAGCAGTACTTC.

The chain links TRBV5-1 to TRBJ1-1; D perhaps matches TRBD1 (5 bases). The germline gives CDR1 SGHRS, CDR2 YFSETQ. The CDR3 covers 13 residues. The V and J ends lost 0 bases and 3 bases respectively, with 6 bases between them. In nucleotides, the CDR3 is TGCGCCAGCAGCTTGGTGACAGACACTGAAGCTTTCTTT. It encodes CASSLVTDTEAFF.

The chain has TRBV2 and TRBJ2-1; the match to TRBD1 covers 7 bases. The CDR3 length is 15 residues. Unmatched junction bases numbered 9, after V lost 5 bases and J lost 5 bases. The germline V gene has CDR1 SNHLY and CDR2 FYNNEI. The CDR3 loop is CASSYEGQRNNEQFF. The CDR3 region has the DNA TGTGCCAGCAGTTATGAGGGACAGAGAAACAATGAGCAGTTCTTC.

This clone has just one count. The gene calls are TRBV27 and TRBJ1-4; D gene unclear. Deletions cut 3 bases from V and 4 bases from J, with 12 bases between. CDR3 length: 15 amino acids. CDR1 is MNHEY and CDR2 is SMNVEV in the germline V gene (reference sequence). As DNA, the CDR3 is TGTGCCAGCAGTTTGTCAGTGGGTTTTAATGAAAAACTGTTTTTT. Its translation: CASSLSVGFNEKLFF.

This chain's CDR3 is CASLTSSGSYNEQFF. The CDR3 coding sequence is TGTGCCAGCCTCACCTCCAGCGGCTCCTACAATGAGCAGTTCTTC. The V gene is TRBV13, the J gene TRBJ2-1; a weak D match, TRBD2 (5 bases). Trimming took off 8 bases at V and 0 bases at J, with 14 bases between the two ends. The CDR3 has 15 residues. Germline loops: CDR1 PRHDT, CDR2 FYEKMQ (reference sequence).

Concerning this clone itself: Other DNA sequences in this specimen translate into the identical CDR3. For the CDR3, the DNA is TGTGCCAGCAGCTTATTGGAAAACACTGAAGCTTTCTTT. Its protein is CASSLLENTEAFF. The chain has TRBV7-9 and TRBJ1-1; the D is unclear. Trimming pared 2 bases from V and 2 bases from J, leaving 6 bases between. Germline V gene data show CDR1 as SEHNR and CDR2 as FQNEAQ (reference sequence). The CDR3 totals 13 residues.

The CDR3 protein is CASSLGPSWGSYNEQFF. The CDR3, as DNA: TGTGCCAGCAGCTTAGGCCCCTCCTGGGGGTCCTACAATGAGCAGTTCTTC. V is TRBV7-2 and J is TRBJ2-1; D possibly matches TRBD1 or TRBD2 (5 bases each). The germline gives CDR1 SGHTA, CDR2 FQGNSA. The CDR3 runs to 17 residues. Trimming took 1 base from V and 1 from J, leaving 14 bases between them. Full variable domain (outside the CDR3, taken from reference TRBV7-2 and TRBJ2-1): GAGVSQSPSNKVTEKGKDVELRCDPISGHTALYWYRQSLGQGLEFLIYFQGNSAPDKSGLPSDRFSAERTGGSVSTLTIQRTQQEDSAVYLCASSLGPSWGSYNEQFFGPGTRLTVL.

V gene TRBV7-9 combines with J gene TRBJ2-2; D call uncertain. V was trimmed by 1 base and J by 6 bases, leaving 15 bases between them. Per the germline V gene, CDR1 is SEHNR and CDR2 is FQNEAQ (reference sequence). The length of the CDR3 is 16 residues. The CDR3 region is CASSLELGSHAGELFF. CDR3 in DNA: TGTGCCAGCAGCTTAGAACTGGGATCACATGCCGGGGAGCTGTTTTTT.